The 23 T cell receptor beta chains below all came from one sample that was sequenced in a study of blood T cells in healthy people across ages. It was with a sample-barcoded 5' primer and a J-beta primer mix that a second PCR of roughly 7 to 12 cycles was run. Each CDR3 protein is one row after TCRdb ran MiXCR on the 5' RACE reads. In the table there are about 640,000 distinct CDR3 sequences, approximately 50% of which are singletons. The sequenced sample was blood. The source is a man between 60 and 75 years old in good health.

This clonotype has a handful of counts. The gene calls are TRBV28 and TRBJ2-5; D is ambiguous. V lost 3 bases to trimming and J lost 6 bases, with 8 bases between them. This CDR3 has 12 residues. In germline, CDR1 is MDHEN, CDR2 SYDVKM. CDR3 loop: CASSFQSQTQYF. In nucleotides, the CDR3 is TGTGCCAGCAGTTTCCAGTCGCAGACCCAGTACTTC.

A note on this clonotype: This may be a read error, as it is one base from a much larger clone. CDR3 bases: TGTGCCAGCAGTTCTACAGGGGGGGCCAATAGCGAGGCCCAGTACTTC. Encoded protein: CASSSTGGANSEAQYF. The V and J genes are TRBV28 and TRBJ2-7, with D tentatively TRBD1 (8 bases). The CDR3 runs to 16 residues. V was clipped by 4 bases and J by 10 bases, with 26 bases between them. CDR1 MDHEN and CDR2 SYDVKM come from the germline V gene.

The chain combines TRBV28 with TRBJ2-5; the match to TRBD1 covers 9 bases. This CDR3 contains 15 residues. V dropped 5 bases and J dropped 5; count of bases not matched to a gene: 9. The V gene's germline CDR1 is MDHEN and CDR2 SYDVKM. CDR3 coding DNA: TGTGCCAGCAGTCCGAATACAGGGGGCCTTGAGACCCAGTACTTC. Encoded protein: CASSPNTGGLETQYF.

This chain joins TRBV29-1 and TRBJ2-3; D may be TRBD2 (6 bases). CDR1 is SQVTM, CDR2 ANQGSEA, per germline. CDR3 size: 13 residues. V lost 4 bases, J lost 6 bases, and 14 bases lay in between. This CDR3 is CSVVTGGADTQYF. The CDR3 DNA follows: TGCAGCGTTGTCACAGGAGGGGCCGATACGCAGTATTTT.

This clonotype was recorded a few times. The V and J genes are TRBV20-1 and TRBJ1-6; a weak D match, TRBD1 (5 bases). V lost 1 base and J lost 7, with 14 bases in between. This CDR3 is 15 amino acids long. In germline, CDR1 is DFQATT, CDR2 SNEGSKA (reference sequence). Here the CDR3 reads CSARGGGSWNSPLHF. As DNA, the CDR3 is TGCAGTGCTAGAGGCGGGGGGTCATGGAATTCACCCCTCCACTTT.

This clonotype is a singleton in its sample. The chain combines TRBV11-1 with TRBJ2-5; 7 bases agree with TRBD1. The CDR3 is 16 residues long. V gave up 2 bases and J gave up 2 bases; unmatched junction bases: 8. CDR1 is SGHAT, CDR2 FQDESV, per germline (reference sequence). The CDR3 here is CASSLTNRGRQETQYF. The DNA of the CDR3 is TGTGCCAGCAGCTTAACAAACAGGGGCCGTCAAGAGACCCAGTACTTC.

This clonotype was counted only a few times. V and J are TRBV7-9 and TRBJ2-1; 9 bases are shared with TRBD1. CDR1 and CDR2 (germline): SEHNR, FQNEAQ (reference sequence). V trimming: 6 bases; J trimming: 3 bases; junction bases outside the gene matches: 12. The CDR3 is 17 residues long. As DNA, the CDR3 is TGTGCCAGCAGTCCCTCCACAGGGGGCCTATTCTACAATGAGCAGTTCTTC. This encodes CASSPSTGGLFYNEQFF.

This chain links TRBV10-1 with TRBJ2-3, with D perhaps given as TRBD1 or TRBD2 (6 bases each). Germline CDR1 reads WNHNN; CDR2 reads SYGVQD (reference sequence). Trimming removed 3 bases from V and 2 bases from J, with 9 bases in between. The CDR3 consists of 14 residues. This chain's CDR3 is CASSEGGTTDTQYF. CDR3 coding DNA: TGCGCCAGCAGTGAAGGGGGGACCACAGATACGCAGTATTTT.

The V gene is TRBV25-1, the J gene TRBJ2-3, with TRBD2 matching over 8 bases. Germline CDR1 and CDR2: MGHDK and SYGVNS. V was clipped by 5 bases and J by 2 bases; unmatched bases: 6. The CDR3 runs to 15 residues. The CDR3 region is CASSLSGGHTDTQYF. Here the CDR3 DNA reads TGTGCCAGCAGTCTGAGCGGGGGCCACACAGATACGCAGTATTTT.

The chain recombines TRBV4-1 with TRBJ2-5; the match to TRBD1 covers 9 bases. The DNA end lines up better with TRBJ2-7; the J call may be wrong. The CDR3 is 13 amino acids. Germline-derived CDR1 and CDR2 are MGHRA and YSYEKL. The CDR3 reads CASSQETGGEQYF. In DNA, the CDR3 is TGCGCCAGCAGCCAGGAGACAGGGGGCGAGCAGTACTTC.

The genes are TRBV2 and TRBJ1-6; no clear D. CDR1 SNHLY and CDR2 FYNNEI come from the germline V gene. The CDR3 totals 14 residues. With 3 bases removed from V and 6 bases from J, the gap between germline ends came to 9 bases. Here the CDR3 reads CASSERVGNSPLHF. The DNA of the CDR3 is TGTGCCAGCAGTGAGAGGGTGGGTAATTCACCCCTCCACTTT.

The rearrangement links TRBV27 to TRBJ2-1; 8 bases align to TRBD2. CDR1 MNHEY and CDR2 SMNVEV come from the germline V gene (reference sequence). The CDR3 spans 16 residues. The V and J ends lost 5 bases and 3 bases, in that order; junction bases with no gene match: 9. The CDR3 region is CASSLRPGLDYNEQFF. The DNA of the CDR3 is TGTGCCAGCAGTCTTAGACCGGGACTAGACTACAATGAGCAGTTCTTC.

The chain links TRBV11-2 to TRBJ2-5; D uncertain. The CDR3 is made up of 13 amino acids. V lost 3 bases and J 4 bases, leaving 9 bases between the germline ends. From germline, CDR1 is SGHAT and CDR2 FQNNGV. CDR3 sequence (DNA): TGTGCCAGCAGCTTTTCTGTCCCAGAGACCCAGTACTTC. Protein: CASSFSVPETQYF.

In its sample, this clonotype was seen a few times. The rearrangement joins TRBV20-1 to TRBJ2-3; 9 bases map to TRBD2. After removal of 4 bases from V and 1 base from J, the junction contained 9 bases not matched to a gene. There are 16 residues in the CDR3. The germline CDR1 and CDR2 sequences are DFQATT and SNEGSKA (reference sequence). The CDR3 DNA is TGCAGTGCTATAACCCCAGCGGGGGGCGGCACAGATACGCAGTATTTT. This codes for CSAITPAGGGTDTQYF.

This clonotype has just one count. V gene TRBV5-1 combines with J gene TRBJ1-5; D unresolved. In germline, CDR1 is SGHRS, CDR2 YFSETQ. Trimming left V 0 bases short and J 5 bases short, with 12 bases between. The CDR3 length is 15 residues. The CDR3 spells CASSLAAGSDQPQHF. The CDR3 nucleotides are TGCGCCAGCAGCTTGGCCGCGGGTTCTGATCAGCCCCAGCATTTT.

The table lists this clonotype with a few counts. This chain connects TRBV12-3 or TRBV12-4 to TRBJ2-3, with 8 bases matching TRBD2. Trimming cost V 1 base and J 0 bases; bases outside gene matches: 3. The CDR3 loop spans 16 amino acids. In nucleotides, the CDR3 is TGTGCCAGCAGTTTAGGTGGCGGGGGGAGCACAGATACGCAGTATTTT. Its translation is CASSLGGGGSTDTQYF.

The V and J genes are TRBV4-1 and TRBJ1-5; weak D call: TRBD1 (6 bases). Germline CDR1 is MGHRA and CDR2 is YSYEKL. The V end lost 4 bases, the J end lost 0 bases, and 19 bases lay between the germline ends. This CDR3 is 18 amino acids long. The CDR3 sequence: CASSPDRDTRNSNQPQHF. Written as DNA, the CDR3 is TGCGCCAGCAGCCCAGATCGGGACACCCGAAATAGCAATCAGCCCCAGCATTTT.

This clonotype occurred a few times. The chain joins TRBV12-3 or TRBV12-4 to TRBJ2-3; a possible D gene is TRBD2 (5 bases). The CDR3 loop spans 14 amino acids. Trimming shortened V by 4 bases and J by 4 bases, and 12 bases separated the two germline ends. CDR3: CASSSWAGPDTQYF. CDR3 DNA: TGTGCCAGCAGTTCCTGGGCGGGCCCAGATACGCAGTATTTT.

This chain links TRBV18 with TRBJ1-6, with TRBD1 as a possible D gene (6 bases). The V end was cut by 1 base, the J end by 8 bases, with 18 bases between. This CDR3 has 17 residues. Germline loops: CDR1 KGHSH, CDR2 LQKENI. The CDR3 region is CASSPRMGGRGDSPLHF. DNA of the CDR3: TGTGCCAGCTCACCACGTATGGGAGGCAGGGGAGATTCACCCCTCCACTTT.

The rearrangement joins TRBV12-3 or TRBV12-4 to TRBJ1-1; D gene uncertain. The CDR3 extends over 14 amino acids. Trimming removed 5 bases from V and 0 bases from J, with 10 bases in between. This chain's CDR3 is CASSTRSMNTEAFF. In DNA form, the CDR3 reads TGTGCCAGCAGTACCAGGAGCATGAACACTGAAGCTTTCTTT.

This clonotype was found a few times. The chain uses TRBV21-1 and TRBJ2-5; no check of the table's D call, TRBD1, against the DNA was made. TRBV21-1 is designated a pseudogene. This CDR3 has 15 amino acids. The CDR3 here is CASKDRGRRQETQYF. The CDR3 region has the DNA TGTGCCAGTAAAGACAGGGGGCGACGGCAAGAGACCCAGTACTTC.

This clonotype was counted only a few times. The CDR3 DNA follows: TGTGCCAGCGGACCTGGGGATTCCAGTGGCTCCTACGAGCAGTACTTC. This translates into CASGPGDSSGSYEQYF. The chain combines TRBV28 with TRBJ2-7; D call uncertain. Germline CDR1 MDHEN, CDR2 SYDVKM. This CDR3 spans 16 amino acids. With 8 bases removed from V and 0 bases from J, the gap between germline ends came to 20 bases.

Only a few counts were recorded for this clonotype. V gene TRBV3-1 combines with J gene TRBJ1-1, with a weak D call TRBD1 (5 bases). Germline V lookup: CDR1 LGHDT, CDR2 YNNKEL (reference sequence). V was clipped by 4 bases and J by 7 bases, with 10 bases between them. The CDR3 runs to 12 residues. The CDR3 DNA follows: TGTGCCAGCAGCCCCGGGGGGGGTGAAGCTTTCTTT. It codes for CASSPGGGEAFF.